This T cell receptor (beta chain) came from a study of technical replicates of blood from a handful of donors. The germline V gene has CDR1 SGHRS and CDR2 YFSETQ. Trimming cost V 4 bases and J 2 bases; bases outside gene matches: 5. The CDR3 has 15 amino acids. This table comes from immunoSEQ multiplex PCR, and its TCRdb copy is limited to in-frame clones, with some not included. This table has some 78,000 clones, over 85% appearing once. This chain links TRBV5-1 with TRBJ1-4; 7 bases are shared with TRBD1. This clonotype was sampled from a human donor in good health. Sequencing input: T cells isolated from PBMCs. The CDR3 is CASSPDRATNEKLFF. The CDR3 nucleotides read TGCGCCAGCAGCCCCGACAGGGCCACTAATGAAAAACTGTTTTTT.